The clone carrying this T cell receptor (beta chain) was seen more than once but under ten times. As yet, its antigen is unknown. Each of the CD4+ naive, central memory, regulatory and stem cell-like memory populations was sorted via CD45RO/CCR7/CD25/CD127/CD95/CD27. The data derive from a study of beta chain features in type 1 diabetes. Study as a whole: Age, gender and cell yields were alike across patients and healthy donors. General study results and limits: People with Type 1 diabetes carried modestly yet significantly shorter TCRB CDR3s in all four CD4+ subsets. For type 1 diabetes patients, VDJ junctions showed fewer insertions and more deletions.

CDR3 size: 13 residues. The germline gives CDR1 ENHRY, CDR2 SYGVKD. Trimming left V 9 bases short and J 3 bases short, with 15 bases between. Expressed TCRB transcripts got sequenced, as all isolated RNA was reverse transcribed. TCRdb keeps only in-frame clones here, not all; method: immunoSEQ multiplex PCR. The data contain hundreds of thousands of clones, about 10% of them seen just once; the ten biggest clones take up around 0.05%. Material: naive CD4+ T cells from blood. The sequence was obtained from a young woman in good health. V is TRBV10-3 and J is TRBJ2-7, with TRBD2 as a possible D gene (6 bases). The DNA of the CDR3 is TGTGCCATAAGCGGGCTATCCATCTACGAGCAGTACTTC. Its translation: CAISGLSIYEQYF.